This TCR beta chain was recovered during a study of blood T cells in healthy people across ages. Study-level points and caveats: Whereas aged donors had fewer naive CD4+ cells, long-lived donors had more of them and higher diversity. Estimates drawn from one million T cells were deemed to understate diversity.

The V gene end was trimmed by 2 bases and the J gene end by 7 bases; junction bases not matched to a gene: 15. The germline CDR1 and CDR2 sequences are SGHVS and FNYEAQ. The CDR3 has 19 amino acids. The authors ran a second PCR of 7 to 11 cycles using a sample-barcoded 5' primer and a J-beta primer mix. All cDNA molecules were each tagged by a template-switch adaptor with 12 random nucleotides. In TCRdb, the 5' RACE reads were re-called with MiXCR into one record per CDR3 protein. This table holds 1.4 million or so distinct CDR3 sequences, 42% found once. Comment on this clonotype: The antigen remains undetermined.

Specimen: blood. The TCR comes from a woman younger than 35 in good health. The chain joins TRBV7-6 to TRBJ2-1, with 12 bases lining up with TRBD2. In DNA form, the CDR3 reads TGTGCCAGCAGCTTACGTACGACTAGCGGGAGCATTGTTGGGAATGAGCAGTTCTTC. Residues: CASSLRTTSGSIVGNEQFF.